This T cell receptor beta chain was found in a study of OX40 agonist ivuxolimab in advanced cancers. Turning to the study itself: Of the participants, approximately 38% had some prior anti-PD-1, anti-PD-L1 or anti-CTLA-4 therapy, which was allowed. Three patients showed partial responses: one hepatocellular carcinoma and two cutaneous melanoma cases.

Study-wide points: With doses of 0.1 to 3.0 mg/kg, CD4+ and CD8+ blood T cells had undergone clonal expansion by week 6.

About this clone itself: The antigen is not known.

This table comes from immunoSEQ multiplex PCR, and its TCRdb copy is limited to in-frame clones, with some not included. The sample shows some 90,000 clones, about 90% of them seen only once. The ends were cut back, 2 bases at V and 0 bases at J, with 7 bases in the middle. Germline V gene lookup returns CDR1 MDHEN and CDR2 SYDVKM. The CDR3 runs 15 residues. The sequence derives from an adult with an advanced solid tumor such as melanoma, head and neck, liver or kidney cancer. This chain joins TRBV28 and TRBJ1-4, with no clear D. This material consisted of CD4+ or CD8+ T cells sorted from blood, taken in a trial of the OX40 agonist ivuxolimab. This chain's CDR3 is CASSLKNATNEKLFF. CDR3 DNA: TGTGCCAGCAGTTTAAAAAATGCAACTAATGAAAAACTGTTTTTT. Full variable domain (rest looked up from reference TRBV28 and TRBJ1-4): DVKVTQSSRYLVKRTGEKVFLECVQDMDHENMFWYRQDPGLGLRLIYFSYDVKMKEKGDIPEGYSVSREKKERFSLILESASTNQTSMYLCASSLKNATNEKLFFGSGTQLSVL.